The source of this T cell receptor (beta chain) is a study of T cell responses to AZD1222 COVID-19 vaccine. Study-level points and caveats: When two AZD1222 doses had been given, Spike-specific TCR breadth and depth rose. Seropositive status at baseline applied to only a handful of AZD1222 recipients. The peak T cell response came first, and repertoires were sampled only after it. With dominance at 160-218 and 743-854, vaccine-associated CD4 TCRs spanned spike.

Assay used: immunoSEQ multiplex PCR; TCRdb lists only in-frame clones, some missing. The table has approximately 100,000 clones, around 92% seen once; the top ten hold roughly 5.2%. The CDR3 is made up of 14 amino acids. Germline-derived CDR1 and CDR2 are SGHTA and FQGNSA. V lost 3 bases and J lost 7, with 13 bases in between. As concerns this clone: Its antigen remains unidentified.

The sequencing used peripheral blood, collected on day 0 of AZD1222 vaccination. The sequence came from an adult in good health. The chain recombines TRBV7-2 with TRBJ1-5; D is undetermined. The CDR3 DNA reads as TGTGCCAGCAGCTTTGGGGTGGTGGGGCAGCCCCAGCATTTT. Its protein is CASSFGVVGQPQHF. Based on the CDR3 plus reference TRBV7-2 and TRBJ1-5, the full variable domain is GAGVSQSPSNKVTEKGKDVELRCDPISGHTALYWYRQSLGQGLEFLIYFQGNSAPDKSGLPSDRFSAERTGGSVSTLTIQRTQQEDSAVYLCASSFGVVGQPQHFGDGTRLSIL.